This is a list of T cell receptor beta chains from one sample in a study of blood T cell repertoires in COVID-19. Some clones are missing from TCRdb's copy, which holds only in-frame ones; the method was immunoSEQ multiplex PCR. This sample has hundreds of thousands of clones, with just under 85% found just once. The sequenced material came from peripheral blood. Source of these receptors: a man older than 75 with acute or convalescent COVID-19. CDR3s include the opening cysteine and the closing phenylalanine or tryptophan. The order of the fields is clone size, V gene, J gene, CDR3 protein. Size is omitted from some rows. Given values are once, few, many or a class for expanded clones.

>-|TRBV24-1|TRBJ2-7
CATSRRDRPSYEQYF
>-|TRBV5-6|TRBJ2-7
CASSFERGSYEQYF
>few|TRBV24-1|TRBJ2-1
CATSDPRDGGIRGTSYNEQFF
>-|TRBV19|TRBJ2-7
CASSIDPTDTSEQYF
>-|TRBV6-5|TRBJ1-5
CASSLFSNQPQHF
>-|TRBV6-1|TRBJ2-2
CASTEMGRENTGELFF
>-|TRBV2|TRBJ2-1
CASRWDRGHYNEQFF
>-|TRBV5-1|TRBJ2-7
CASSERGLPYEQYF
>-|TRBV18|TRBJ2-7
CASSTGFSSYEQYF
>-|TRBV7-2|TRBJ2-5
CASSSGGLAGRETQYF
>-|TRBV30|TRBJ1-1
CAWSLWDRRTEAFF
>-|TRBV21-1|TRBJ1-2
CASSRGGAGPPNYGYTF
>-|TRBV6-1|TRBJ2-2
CASSAGTATYTGELFF
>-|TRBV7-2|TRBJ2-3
CASRPLAGADTQYF
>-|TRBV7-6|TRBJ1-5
CASSLAGTGRIGNQPQHF
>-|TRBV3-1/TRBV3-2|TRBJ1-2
CASSSEVGFGYTF
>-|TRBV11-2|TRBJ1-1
CASSLTQEAFF
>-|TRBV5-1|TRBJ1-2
CASSFQTNYGYTF
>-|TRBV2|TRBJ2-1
CATKTSGGLSYNEQFF